One sample yielded the 26 T cell receptor beta chains listed below, sequenced in a study of blood T cell repertoires in COVID-19 (dated by TCRdb to about 2020). The library came from the immunoSEQ multiplex PCR assay. The table was pulled from immuneACCESS by TCRdb, which kept in-frame rearrangements only. Such tables lose some clones; where checked, under half of the loss comes from unresolved V genes, and the rest has no known cause. The sample table contains some 90,000 clones; only one count was recorded for roughly 87% of them. The ten largest make up approximately 8.9% of the sample. Sequenced material: peripheral blood. These receptors were collected from a man in his fifties or sixties with acute or convalescent COVID-19.

The chain has TRBV29-1 and TRBJ1-1; 7 bases align to TRBD1. Looked up from germline, CDR1 is SQVTM and CDR2 is ANQGSEA. V was clipped by 7 bases and J by 1 base; unmatched bases: 0. This CDR3 region has 11 residues. The CDR3 sequence: CSGQGNTEAFF. The CDR3 DNA sequence: TGCAGCGGACAGGGGAACACTGAAGCTTTCTTT. The entire variable domain, with the rest obtained from reference TRBV29-1 and TRBJ1-1, is as follows: SAVISQKPSRDICQRGTSLTIQCQVDSQVTMMFWYRQQPGQSLTLIATANQGSEATYESGFVIDKFPISRPNLTFSTLTVSNMSPEDSSIYLCSGQGNTEAFFGQGTRLTVV.

This rearrangement joins TRBV3-1 (or the pseudogene TRBV3-2) to TRBJ1-5; 7 bases agree with TRBD1. Trimming took 5 bases from V and 8 from J; bases not matched to a gene: 9. Germline V gene data show CDR1 as LGHDT and CDR2 as YNNKEL (reference sequence). The CDR3 is 14 amino acids. CDR3 in amino acids: CASSDQGGLEPQHF. The DNA for the CDR3 is TGTGCCAGCAGCGATCAGGGGGGTTTGGAGCCCCAGCATTTT.

This clone was seen just once. J is TRBJ1-2 and V is TRBV6-5; no clear D. The CDR3 consists of 13 residues. Deletions cut 6 bases from V and 4 bases from J, with 12 bases between. Germline V CDR1 and CDR2: MNHEY, SVGAGI. This chain's CDR3 is CASRLGTSYGYTF. The CDR3 DNA follows: TGTGCCAGCAGGCTGGGCACGTCCTATGGCTACACCTTC.

CDR3 sequence reads: CASSQDRSLAYPKNIQYF. CDR3 coding DNA: TGTGCCAGCAGCCAAGATCGTAGCCTAGCGTACCCCAAAAACATTCAGTACTTC. J is TRBJ2-4 and V is TRBV4-2; perhaps TRBD2 as D (6 bases). The CDR3 extends over 18 amino acids. Trimming shortened V by 0 bases and J by 2 bases, and 17 bases separated the two germline ends. Germline values: CDR1 LGHNA, CDR2 YNFKEQ.

The rearrangement uses TRBV6-5 and TRBJ1-1, with unresolved D. The germline CDR1 and CDR2 sequences are MNHEY and SVGAGI. The CDR3 runs to 15 residues. V dropped 3 bases and J dropped 0 bases, with 11 bases sitting between them. CDR3 loop: CASSYFSSVNTEAFF. The CDR3, as DNA: TGTGCCAGCAGTTATTTTTCTTCGGTGAACACTGAAGCTTTCTTT.

Only a few counts were recorded for this clone. This sequence joins TRBV3-1 (or the pseudogene TRBV3-2) and TRBJ1-3, with no clear D. V gave up 1 base and J gave up 0 bases, with 4 bases separating them. Germline lookup yields CDR1 LGHDT and CDR2 YNNKEL (reference sequence). This CDR3 comprises 14 residues. The CDR3 DNA reads TGTGCCAGCAGCCAAGCTTTCTCTGGAAACACCATATATTTT. This gives the protein CASSQAFSGNTIYF.

The J gene is TRBJ1-1, the V gene TRBV19, with TRBD1 identical over 12 bases. CDR3 length equals 17 residues. Trimming took 5 bases from V and 5 from J; bases not matched to a gene: 12. Looked up from germline, CDR1 is LNHDA and CDR2 is SQIVND (reference sequence). The CDR3 bases are TGTGCCAGTAGTCTCAACCCGGGACAGGGGGCGTTTACTGAAGCTTTCTTT. Its protein is CASSLNPGQGAFTEAFF.

The rearrangement joins TRBV2 to TRBJ1-4, with 7 bases lining up with TRBD1. Germline loops: CDR1 SNHLY, CDR2 FYNNEI. V was clipped by 9 bases and J by 7 bases; unmatched bases: 14. The CDR3 runs 15 residues. The CDR3 sequence: CASTPQGVRGEKLFF. CDR3 DNA: TGTGCCAGTACCCCTCAGGGGGTGAGAGGTGAAAAACTGTTTTTT.

This chain joins TRBV5-1 and TRBJ2-7; D is undetermined. V was trimmed by 0 bases and J by 1 base, leaving 8 bases between them. Germline assignment: CDR1 SGHRS and CDR2 YFSETQ. The CDR3 length is 14 residues. The CDR3 coding sequence is TGCGCCAGCAGCTTGGGACAAGGATCCTACGAGCAGTACGTC. Its protein product is CASSLGQGSYEQYV.

The chain is built from TRBV7-9 and TRBJ1-4, with TRBD1 as a possible D gene (5 bases). The germline V and J ends were trimmed by 1 base and 0 bases, with 6 bases remaining between them. The CDR3 extends over 15 amino acids. Per germline, CDR1 SEHNR and CDR2 FQNEAQ (reference sequence). CDR3 in DNA: TGTGCCAGCAGCTTAGAGGGGACAACTAATGAAAAACTGTTTTTT. It translates to CASSLEGTTNEKLFF.

This clone was picked up one time. CDR3 region: CASSSGTGDEKLFF. The CDR3 DNA follows: TGTGCCAGTAGTTCAGGGACAGGGGATGAAAAACTGTTTTTT. V is TRBV19 and J is TRBJ1-4; 10 bases agree with TRBD1. Trimming removed 5 bases from V and 6 bases from J; junction bases left unmatched: 3. The CDR3 is 14 amino acids. The germline V gene encodes CDR1 LNHDA and CDR2 SQIVND (reference sequence). Looking up the rest from reference TRBV19 and TRBJ1-4 gives the full variable domain: DGGITQSPKYLFRKEGQNVTLSCEQNLNHDAMYWYRQDPGQGLRLIYYSQIVNDFQKGDIAEGYSVSREKKESFPLTVTSAQKNPTAFYLCASSSGTGDEKLFFGSGTQLSVL.

The chain uses TRBV6-1 and TRBJ2-1; 8 bases match TRBD2. This CDR3 is built from 16 residues. Germline CDR1 is MNHNS and CDR2 is SASEGT. With V trimmed by 0 bases and J by 7 bases, 8 bases remained unmatched. CDR3 in amino acids: CASSEAPQRGRNEQFF. DNA for the CDR3: TGTGCCAGCAGTGAAGCGCCCCAGCGGGGGAGAAATGAGCAGTTCTTC.

This clone appeared once. The V call is TRBV13, the J call TRBJ2-2; D call uncertain. Germline V gene sequence: CDR1 PRHDT, CDR2 FYEKMQ (reference sequence). V dropped 8 bases and J dropped 4 bases, with 14 bases sitting between them. The CDR3 sequence is 14 residues long. CDR3 sequence reads: CASPTKRSTGELFF. DNA of the CDR3: TGTGCCAGCCCCACCAAGAGGAGCACCGGGGAGCTGTTTTTT.

This chain joins TRBV2 and TRBJ1-5, with TRBD1 matching 9 bases. The V gene's germline CDR1 is SNHLY and CDR2 FYNNEI. V lost 7 bases, J lost 4 bases, and 2 bases stayed unmatched. The CDR3 length is 13 residues. CDR3 loop: CASTGQGNQPQHF. In DNA form, the CDR3 reads TGTGCCAGCACCGGACAGGGGAATCAGCCCCAGCATTTT.

The rearrangement uses TRBV30 and TRBJ2-2; TRBD1 matches at 7 bases. Germline-derived CDR1 and CDR2 are GTSNPN and SVGIG (reference sequence). The trim removed 3 bases at V and 1 base at J, leaving 14 bases unmatched. The CDR3 extends over 18 amino acids. In DNA, the CDR3 is TGTGCCTGGAGAGGGGGACAGATAAATCGATTGAACACCGGGGAGCTGTTTTTT. Protein: CAWRGGQINRLNTGELFF.

The chain has TRBV7-8 and TRBJ2-7; maybe TRBD1 (6 bases). Germline V gives CDR1 SGHVS, CDR2 FQNEAQ. V was shortened by 5 bases and J by 2 bases, with 16 bases between the two germline ends. This CDR3 region has 15 residues. The DNA for the CDR3 is TGTGCCAGCAGCCATTCACCGACAGGAACCTACGAGCAGTACGTC. Translating gives CASSHSPTGTYEQYV.

This clone is a singleton in its sample. The V and J genes are TRBV6-5 and TRBJ2-7; D is possibly TRBD2 (6 bases). The germline V and J ends were trimmed by 8 bases and 2 bases, with 16 bases remaining between them. The CDR3 contains 14 residues. Germline lookup yields CDR1 MNHEY and CDR2 SVGAGI. CDR3 sequence reads: CASLAPGAAYEQYF. The CDR3 nucleotides are TGTGCCAGCCTCGCTCCGGGAGCCGCCTACGAGCAGTACTTC.

V is TRBV29-1 and J is TRBJ2-2, with D perhaps TRBD1 (5 bases). The germline CDR1 and CDR2 sequences are SQVTM and ANQGSEA. The germline V and J ends were trimmed by 4 bases and 0 bases, with 9 bases remaining between them. The CDR3 is made up of 14 amino acids. The CDR3 protein is CSVGQGSNTGELFF. CDR3 bases: TGCAGCGTTGGGCAGGGATCGAACACCGGGGAGCTGTTTTTT.

The sample holds one count of this clone. The chain carries TRBV6-6 and TRBJ1-2, with 9 bases lining up with TRBD1. Germline assignment: CDR1 MNHNY and CDR2 SVGAGI (reference sequence). This CDR3 has 13 amino acids. J gave up 3 bases and V 5 bases, and 1 base lay outside the gene matches. Here the CDR3 reads CASSRDRDYGYTF. The CDR3 DNA follows: TGTGCCAGCAGTAGGGACAGGGACTATGGCTACACCTTC.

J is TRBJ1-2 and V is TRBV19; TRBD1 might be the D (5 bases). V dropped 8 bases and J dropped 8 bases, with 21 bases sitting between them. Germline assignment: CDR1 LNHDA and CDR2 SQIVND (reference sequence). The CDR3 totals 14 residues. The CDR3, as DNA: TGTGCCAGTCTCCGGTCGGGGGTCCGAGGGGGCTACACCTTC. Translating gives CASLRSGVRGGYTF.

This sequence joins TRBV10-3 and TRBJ2-3; possible D gene TRBD1, 6 bases. V was clipped by 7 bases and J by 1 base, with 12 bases between them. CDR3 length equals 14 residues. The germline V gene has CDR1 ENHRY and CDR2 SYGVKD. CDR3 loop: CAITNRAGTDTQYF. The CDR3 nucleotides are TGTGCCATCACTAACAGGGCTGGCACAGATACGCAGTATTTT.

The genes are TRBV27 and TRBJ2-3, with 9 bases aligning to TRBD2. With V trimmed by 8 bases and J by 4 bases, 10 bases remained unmatched. The CDR3 is made up of 15 amino acids. The germline V gene has CDR1 MNHEY and CDR2 SMNVEV (reference sequence). The CDR3 sequence: CASVLGGGAADTQYF. CDR3 in DNA: TGTGCCAGCGTCCTTGGCGGGGGGGCCGCAGATACGCAGTATTTT.

The chain is built from TRBV7-9 and TRBJ2-3; 7 bases align to TRBD2. The V and J ends lost 1 base and 1 base, in that order; junction bases with no gene match: 2. This CDR3 contains 15 residues. CDR1 and CDR2 from the germline V gene are SEHNR and FQNEAQ (reference sequence). The CDR3 loop reads CASSLVRGGTDTQYF. The DNA of the CDR3 is TGTGCCAGCAGCTTAGTTCGGGGGGGCACAGATACGCAGTATTTT.

The gene calls are TRBV18 and TRBJ1-2; the D gene is possibly TRBD1 (6 bases). The CDR3 spans 13 residues. The germline V gene encodes CDR1 KGHSH and CDR2 LQKENI. Trimming cost V 1 base and J 3 bases, with 6 bases left between them. The CDR3 loop reads CASSPQGDYGYTF. CDR3 coding DNA: TGTGCCAGCTCACCACAGGGGGACTATGGCTACACCTTC.

The V call is TRBV13, the J call TRBJ1-5; 9 bases agree with TRBD1. The CDR3 is made up of 18 amino acids. The trim removed 5 bases at V and 0 bases at J, leaving 11 bases unmatched. The germline gives CDR1 PRHDT, CDR2 FYEKMQ (reference sequence). In DNA form, the CDR3 reads TGTGCCAGCAGCCTCCGGCCGGGACAGGGCCTTAGCAATCAGCCCCAGCATTTT. Amino acid sequence: CASSLRPGQGLSNQPQHF.

The chain has TRBV12-3 or TRBV12-4 and TRBJ1-2; tentative D call: TRBD1 (6 bases). V was trimmed by 6 bases and J by 4 bases, leaving 12 bases between them. This CDR3 contains 13 residues. This CDR3 is CASRTQGVYGYTF. The CDR3 DNA follows: TGTGCCAGCAGGACACAGGGCGTCTATGGCTACACCTTC.